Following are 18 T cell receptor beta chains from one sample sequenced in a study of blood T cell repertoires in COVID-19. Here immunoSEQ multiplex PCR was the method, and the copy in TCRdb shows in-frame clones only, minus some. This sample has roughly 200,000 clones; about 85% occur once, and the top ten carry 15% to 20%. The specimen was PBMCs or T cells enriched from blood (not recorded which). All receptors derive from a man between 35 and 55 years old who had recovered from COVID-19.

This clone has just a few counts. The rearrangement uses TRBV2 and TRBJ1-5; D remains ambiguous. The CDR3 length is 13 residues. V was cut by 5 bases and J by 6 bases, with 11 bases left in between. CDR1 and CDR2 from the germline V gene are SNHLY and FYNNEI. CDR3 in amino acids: CASSPGLGQPQHF. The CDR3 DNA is TGTGCCAGCAGTCCCGGTCTCGGTCAGCCCCAGCATTTT. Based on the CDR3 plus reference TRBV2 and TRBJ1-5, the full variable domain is EPEVTQTPSHQVTQMGQEVILRCVPISNHLYFYWYRQILGQKVEFLVSFYNNEISEKSEIFDDQFSVERPDGSNFTLKIRSTKLEDSAMYFCASSPGLGQPQHFGDGTRLSIL.

CDR3 protein: CASSLAAGANTGELFF. CDR3 bases: TGTGCCAGCAGCTTAGCAGCGGGAGCGAACACCGGGGAGCTGTTTTTT. J is TRBJ2-2 and V is TRBV11-2, with 8 bases aligning to TRBD2. Germline values: CDR1 SGHAT, CDR2 FQNNGV. The trim removed 1 base at V and 0 bases at J, leaving 1 base unmatched. The CDR3 is 16 residues long.

This CDR3 reads CASSYSTGWANTEAFF. In nucleotides, the CDR3 is TGTGCCAGCAGTTACTCGACAGGGTGGGCGAACACTGAAGCTTTCTTT. The V and J genes are TRBV6-5 and TRBJ1-1; TRBD1 matches 7 bases. Per germline, CDR1 MNHEY and CDR2 SVGAGI. The CDR3 has 16 amino acids. Trimming cost V 0 bases and J 1 base; bases outside gene matches: 5.

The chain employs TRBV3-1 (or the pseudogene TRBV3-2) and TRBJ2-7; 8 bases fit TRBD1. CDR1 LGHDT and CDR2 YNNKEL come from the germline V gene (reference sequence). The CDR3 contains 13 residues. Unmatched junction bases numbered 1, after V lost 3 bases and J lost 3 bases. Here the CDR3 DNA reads TGTGCCAGCAGCCATACAGGGGGCTACGAGCAGTACTTC. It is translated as CASSHTGGYEQYF.

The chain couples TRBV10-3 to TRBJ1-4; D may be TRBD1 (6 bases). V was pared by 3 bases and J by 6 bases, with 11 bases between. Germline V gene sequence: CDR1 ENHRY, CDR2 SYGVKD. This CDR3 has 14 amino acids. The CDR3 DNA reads TGTGCCATCAGTGAAGGCAGGGGCGATGAAAAACTGTTTTTT. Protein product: CAISEGRGDEKLFF.

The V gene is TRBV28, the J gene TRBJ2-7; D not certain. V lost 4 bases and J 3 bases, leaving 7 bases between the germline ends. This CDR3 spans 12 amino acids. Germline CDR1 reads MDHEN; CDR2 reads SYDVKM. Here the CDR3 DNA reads TGTGCCAGCAGTTCTTCAGTCTACGAGCAGTACTTC. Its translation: CASSSSVYEQYF.

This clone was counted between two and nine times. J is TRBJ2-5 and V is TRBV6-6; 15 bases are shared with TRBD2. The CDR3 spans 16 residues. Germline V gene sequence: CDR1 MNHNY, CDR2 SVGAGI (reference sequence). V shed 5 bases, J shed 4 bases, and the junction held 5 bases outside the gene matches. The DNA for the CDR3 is TGTGCCAGCAGTCCCGGGACTAGCGGGAGGACAGAGACCCAGTACTTC. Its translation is CASSPGTSGRTETQYF.

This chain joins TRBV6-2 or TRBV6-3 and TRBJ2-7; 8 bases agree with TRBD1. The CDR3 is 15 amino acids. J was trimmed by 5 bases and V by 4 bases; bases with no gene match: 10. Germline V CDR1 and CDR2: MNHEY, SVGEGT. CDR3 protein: CASSFSGTGLDEQYF. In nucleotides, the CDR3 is TGTGCCAGCAGTTTTTCCGGGACAGGCCTTGACGAGCAGTACTTC.

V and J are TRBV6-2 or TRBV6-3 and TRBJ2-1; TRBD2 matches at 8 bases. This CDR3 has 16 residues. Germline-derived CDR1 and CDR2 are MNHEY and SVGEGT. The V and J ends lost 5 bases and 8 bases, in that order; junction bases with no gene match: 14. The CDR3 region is CASSTLPGLGVDEQFF. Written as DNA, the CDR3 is TGTGCCAGCAGTACATTACCGGGACTAGGTGTCGATGAGCAGTTCTTC.

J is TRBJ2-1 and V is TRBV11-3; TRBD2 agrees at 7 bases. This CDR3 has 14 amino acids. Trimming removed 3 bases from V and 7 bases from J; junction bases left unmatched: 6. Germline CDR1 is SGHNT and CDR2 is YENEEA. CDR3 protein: CASSFGGGPNEQFF. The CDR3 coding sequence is TGTGCCAGCAGCTTCGGGGGAGGGCCTAATGAGCAGTTCTTC.

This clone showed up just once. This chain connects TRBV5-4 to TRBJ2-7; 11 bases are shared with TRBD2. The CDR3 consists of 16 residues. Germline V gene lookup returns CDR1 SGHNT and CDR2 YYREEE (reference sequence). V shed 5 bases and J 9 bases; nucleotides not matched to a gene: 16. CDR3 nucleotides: TGTGCCAGCAGTTCCCAGGCCTCGCATAGCGGGAGGGGGCAGTACTTC. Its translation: CASSSQASHSGRGQYF.

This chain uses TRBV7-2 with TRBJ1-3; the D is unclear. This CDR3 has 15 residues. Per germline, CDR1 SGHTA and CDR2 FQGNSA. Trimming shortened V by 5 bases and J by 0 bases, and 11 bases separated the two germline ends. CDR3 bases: TGTGCCAGCAGCCGCGACGGGTACTCTGGAAACACCATATATTTT. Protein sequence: CASSRDGYSGNTIYF.

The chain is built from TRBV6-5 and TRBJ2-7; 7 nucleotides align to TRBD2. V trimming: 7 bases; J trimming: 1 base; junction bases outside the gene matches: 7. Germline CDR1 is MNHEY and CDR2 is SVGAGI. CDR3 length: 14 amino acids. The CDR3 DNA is TGTGCCAGCAAAAGGGCGGGAGAGTCCTACGAGCAGTACTTC. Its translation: CASKRAGESYEQYF.

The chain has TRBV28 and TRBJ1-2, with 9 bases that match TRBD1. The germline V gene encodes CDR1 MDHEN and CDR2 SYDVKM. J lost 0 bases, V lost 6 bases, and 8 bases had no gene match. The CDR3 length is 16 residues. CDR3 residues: CASSLGRDRANYGYTF. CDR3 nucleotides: TGTGCCAGCAGCCTCGGACGGGACAGGGCTAACTATGGCTACACCTTC.

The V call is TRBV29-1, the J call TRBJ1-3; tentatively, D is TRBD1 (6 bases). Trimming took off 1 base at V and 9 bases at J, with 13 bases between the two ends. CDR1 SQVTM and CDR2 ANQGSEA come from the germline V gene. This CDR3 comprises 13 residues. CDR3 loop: CSVEGDTKGTIYF. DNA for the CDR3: TGCAGCGTTGAAGGGGACACAAAGGGCACCATATATTTT.

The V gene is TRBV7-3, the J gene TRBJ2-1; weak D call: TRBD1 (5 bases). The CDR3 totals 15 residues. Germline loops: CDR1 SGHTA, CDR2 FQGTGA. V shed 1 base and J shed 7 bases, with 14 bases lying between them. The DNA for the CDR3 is TGTGCCAGCAGCTTAAAGCAGGGATTAGAGAATGAGCAGTTCTTC. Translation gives CASSLKQGLENEQFF.

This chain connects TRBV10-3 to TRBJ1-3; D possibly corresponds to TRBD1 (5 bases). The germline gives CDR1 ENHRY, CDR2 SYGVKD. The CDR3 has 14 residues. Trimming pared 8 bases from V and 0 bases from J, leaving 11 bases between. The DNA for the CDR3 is TGTGCCATCGGAGACAGTTACTCTGGAAACACCATATATTTT. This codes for CAIGDSYSGNTIYF.

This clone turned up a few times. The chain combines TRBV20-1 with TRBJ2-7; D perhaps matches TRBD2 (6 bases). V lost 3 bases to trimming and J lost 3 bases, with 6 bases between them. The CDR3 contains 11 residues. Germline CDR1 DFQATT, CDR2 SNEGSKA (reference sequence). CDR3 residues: CSARDYYEQYF. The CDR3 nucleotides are TGCAGTGCTAGGGACTACTACGAGCAGTACTTC.